Below, one T cell receptor beta chain is given with its context. Sequencing of TCR beta was performed on blood CD8+ and CD4+ T cells. V lost 0 bases and J lost 0; bases outside the gene matches: 6. This CDR3 contains 17 residues. RNA amounts of roughly 0.45 to 1 ug underwent reverse transcription with random hexamers. The method of amplification for TCR beta CDR3 was immunoSEQ multiplex PCR, covering 54 Vbeta and 13 Jbeta. TCRdb fed the immunoSEQ multiplex PCR reads into MiXCR, producing one record per CDR3 protein. The repertoire holds fewer than 200,000 distinct CDR3 sequences, with approximately 95% as singletons. The sample is drawn from a study of CD8 T cells in Susac syndrome.

The receptor was derived from a human donor in good health. The rearrangement joins TRBV12-3 or TRBV12-4 to TRBJ2-3, with 7 bases lining up with TRBD2. The source material was CD4+ T cells from PBMCs. In nucleotides, the CDR3 is TGTGCCAGCAGTTTAGCCGGGGGGAAGGTTAGCACAGATACGCAGTATTTT. Amino acids: CASSLAGGKVSTDTQYF.